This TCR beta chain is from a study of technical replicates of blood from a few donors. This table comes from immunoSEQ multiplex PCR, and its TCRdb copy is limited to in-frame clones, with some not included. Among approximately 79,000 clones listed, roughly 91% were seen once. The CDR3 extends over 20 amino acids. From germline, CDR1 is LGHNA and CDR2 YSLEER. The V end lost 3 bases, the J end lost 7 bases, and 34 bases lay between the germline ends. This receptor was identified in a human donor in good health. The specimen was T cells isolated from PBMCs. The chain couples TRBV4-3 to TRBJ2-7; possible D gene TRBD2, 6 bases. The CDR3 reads CASSQDPPGLGTLISGEQYF. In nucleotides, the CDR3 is TGCGCCAGCAGCCAGGACCCACCGGGTCTCGGGACTCTTATCTCGGGAGAGCAGTACTTC.